What follows describes a single T cell receptor (beta chain). Germline CDR1 and CDR2: LNHDA and SQIVND (reference sequence). This CDR3 has 15 amino acids. V lost 1 base and J 4 bases, leaving 11 bases between the germline ends. The entry originates in a study of early T cells in non-severe SARS-CoV-2 infection. TCRdb analysed the 5' RACE reads with MiXCR anew, one entry per CDR3 protein. The data show 50,000 to 65,000 distinct CDR3 sequences, roughly an eighth seen once. The sample taken for sequencing was whole blood. The chain links TRBV19 to TRBJ2-1; possible D gene TRBD2, 5 bases. The clonotype originates from an adult who was a healthcare worker with PCR-confirmed SARS-CoV-2 infection or an uninfected control (not recorded which). The CDR3 spells CASSIGRLGYNEQFF. The CDR3 DNA is TGTGCCAGTAGTATAGGGAGGTTGGGGTACAATGAGCAGTTCTTC.